The 15 T cell receptor beta chains below were found in one sample sequenced in a study of cytomegalovirus exposure and HLA in healthy donors. In the PCR, 60 Vbeta and 13 Jbeta primers were used. The assay was immunoSEQ multiplex PCR, and TCRdb's table has in-frame clones only and misses some. The sample yields roughly 92,000 clones, around 8% seen once. The specimen sequenced was PBMCs. Receptor source: a man aged 45-60 years in good health and CMV-seronegative.

In this sample, this clone turned up a few times. The chain couples TRBV9 to TRBJ1-1; 8 nucleotides agree with TRBD1. This CDR3 has 16 residues. Trimming cost V 0 bases and J 6 bases; bases outside gene matches: 10. The germline V gene encodes CDR1 SGDLS and CDR2 YYNGEE. The CDR3 reads CASSVGSRTGIAEAFF. Here the CDR3 DNA reads TGTGCCAGCAGCGTAGGAAGTCGGACAGGGATTGCTGAAGCTTTCTTT.

V gene TRBV5-1 combines with J gene TRBJ2-7; 11 bases match TRBD2. CDR1 SGHRS and CDR2 YFSETQ come from the germline V gene. This CDR3 is 15 amino acids long. The ends lost 4 bases at V and 3 bases at J; junction bases unmatched: 6. The CDR3 is CASSPGTSGNYEQYF. Here the CDR3 DNA reads TGCGCCAGCAGCCCGGGGACTAGCGGAAACTACGAGCAGTACTTC.

The sample holds a few counts of this clone. The chain links TRBV15 to TRBJ2-5; perhaps TRBD2 as D (5 bases). The CDR3 runs 14 residues. In germline, CDR1 is LNHNV, CDR2 YYDKDF (reference sequence). Trimming shortened V by 3 bases and J by 6 bases, and 14 bases separated the two germline ends. In DNA, the CDR3 is TGTGCCACCAGCAGGGACTTACTCCCACAGACCCAGTACTTC. Its protein is CATSRDLLPQTQYF.

This clone occurred a few times. V usage is TRBV18 and J usage is TRBJ1-2; D call uncertain. This CDR3 comprises 13 residues. Germline CDR1 reads KGHSH; CDR2 reads LQKENI. V lost 1 base to trimming and J lost 6 bases, with 9 bases between them. CDR3 coding DNA: TGTGCCAGCTCACCACTGAACGGGGATGGCTACACCTTC. It yields the protein CASSPLNGDGYTF. The whole variable domain, filled in from reference TRBV18 and TRBJ1-2, reads NAGVMQNPRHLVRRRGQEARLRCSPMKGHSHVYWYRQLPEEGLKFMVYLQKENIIDESGMPKERFSAEFPKEGPSILRIQQVVRGDSAAYFCASSPLNGDGYTFGSGTRLTVV.

This clone was detected only a few times. The chain employs TRBV4-1 and TRBJ2-1, with D possibly matching TRBD2 (6 bases). Trimming took 1 base from V and 3 from J, leaving 10 bases between them. The CDR3 spans 15 residues. CDR1 is MGHRA, CDR2 YSYEKL, per germline. CDR3 DNA sequence: TGCGCCAGCAGCCAAGCGGGACTCAACTACAATGAGCAGTTCTTC. The encoded protein is CASSQAGLNYNEQFF.

In this sample, this clone turned up a few times. V is TRBV27 and J is TRBJ2-7; 7 bases are shared with TRBD1. Germline loops: CDR1 MNHEY, CDR2 SMNVEV (reference sequence). This CDR3 has 14 residues. Trimming cost V 4 bases and J 7 bases; bases outside gene matches: 10. The DNA of the CDR3 is TGTGCCAGCAGTTCGAGGGGGCCTAGCAATGAGCAGTACTTC. Amino acids: CASSSRGPSNEQYF.

The chain joins TRBV18 to TRBJ2-7; D might be TRBD1 (5 bases). The V end was cut by 1 base, the J end by 6 bases, with 10 bases between. CDR1 and CDR2 (germline): KGHSH, LQKENI. The CDR3 sequence is 13 residues long. CDR3 bases: TGTGCCAGCTCACCACTCCAGCAGGGCGAGCAGTACTTC. Its translation: CASSPLQQGEQYF. The whole variable domain, filled in from reference TRBV18 and TRBJ2-7, reads NAGVMQNPRHLVRRRGQEARLRCSPMKGHSHVYWYRQLPEEGLKFMVYLQKENIIDESGMPKERFSAEFPKEGPSILRIQQVVRGDSAAYFCASSPLQQGEQYFGPGTRLTVT.

The chain is built from TRBV23-1 and TRBJ2-3; 8 bases align to TRBD1. TRBV23-1 is identified as an open reading frame with a role that is uncertain. V gave up 6 bases and J gave up 6 bases; unmatched junction bases: 11. This CDR3 comprises 15 residues. Here the CDR3 DNA reads TGCGCCAGCAGCGTCAGGGGGCCACCTCGGGATACGCAGTATTTT. It encodes CASSVRGPPRDTQYF.

The chain couples TRBV27 to TRBJ2-1; 7 bases agree with TRBD1. The CDR3 contains 12 residues. Per the germline V gene, CDR1 is MNHEY and CDR2 is SMNVEV (reference sequence). Germline trimming cut 6 bases from V and 9 bases from J; bases unmatched to any gene: 5. The CDR3 bases are TGTGCCAGCAGCAGCGACAGGGTTGAGCAGTTCTTC. It codes for CASSSDRVEQFF.

This clone has just a few counts. The CDR3 nucleotides are TGTGCCAGTAGTATAGTATCAGGTTTAGGCGATGAGCAGTTCTTC. It codes for CASSIVSGLGDEQFF. The V and J genes are TRBV19 and TRBJ2-1; D is undetermined. The V gene lost 1 base and the J gene lost 8 bases, with 15 bases spanning the gap. CDR1 is LNHDA, CDR2 SQIVND, per germline (reference sequence). The CDR3 is 15 residues long.

In its sample, this clone was seen a few times. This chain links TRBV30 with TRBJ1-1, with a tentative D call TRBD1 (6 bases). This CDR3 is 13 amino acids long. V was pared by 0 bases and J by 6 bases, with 11 bases between. Germline V gene lookup returns CDR1 GTSNPN and CDR2 SVGIG (reference sequence). The CDR3 DNA reads TGTGCCTGGAGTGTACGGGGGGCGCCTGAAGCTTTCTTT. Its protein is CAWSVRGAPEAFF.

V and J are TRBV5-4 and TRBJ2-5; 9 bases are a match to TRBD1. V lost 2 bases and J lost 5; bases outside the gene matches: 1. Germline assignment: CDR1 SGHNT and CDR2 YYREEE (reference sequence). The CDR3 extends over 13 amino acids. CDR3 loop: CASSLQGAETQYF. CDR3 coding DNA: TGTGCCAGCAGCTTACAGGGGGCCGAGACCCAGTACTTC.

This clone has only a few counts. The chain uses TRBV11-2 and TRBJ2-1; TRBD2 agrees at 7 bases. The germline V gene has CDR1 SGHAT and CDR2 FQNNGV. The CDR3 contains 15 residues. Trimming cost V 4 bases and J 2 bases; bases outside gene matches: 5. CDR3 sequence: CASSYRDYPYNEQFF. CDR3 in DNA: TGTGCCAGCAGCTACCGGGACTATCCCTACAATGAGCAGTTCTTC.

The rearrangement links TRBV2 to TRBJ1-5; 10 nucleotides align to TRBD1. Germline CDR1 SNHLY, CDR2 FYNNEI. The CDR3 has 17 residues. V lost 6 bases and J lost 0; bases outside the gene matches: 8. CDR3 in amino acids: CASSLLGTGDSNQPQHF. CDR3 DNA: TGTGCCAGCAGCCTTTTGGGGACAGGGGATAGCAATCAGCCCCAGCATTTT.

The chain links TRBV7-9 to TRBJ1-2, with TRBD1 as a possible D gene (5 bases). Per germline, CDR1 SEHNR and CDR2 FQNEAQ (reference sequence). V lost 3 bases, J lost 7 bases, and 12 bases lay in between. The CDR3 extends over 13 amino acids. The CDR3 DNA reads TGTGCCAGCAGCTTCCAAGGGGTTAGTGGCTACACCTTC. This encodes CASSFQGVSGYTF.